This T cell receptor (beta chain) is drawn from a study of CD8 T cells in Susac syndrome. Random hexamers served to reverse transcribe roughly 0.45 to 1 ug RNA. TCRdb itself ran the immunoSEQ multiplex PCR reads through MiXCR, one entry per CDR3 protein. The sample includes approximately 180,000 distinct CDR3 sequences, around 90% seen only once; the top ten take approximately 0.09%. J gave up 6 bases and V 2 bases, and 5 bases lay outside the gene matches. In germline, CDR1 is DFQATT, CDR2 SNEGSKA (reference sequence). The length of the CDR3 is 13 residues. The sequencing input was CD4+ T cells from PBMCs. V and J are TRBV20-1 and TRBJ1-2, with 8 bases that match TRBD1. This sequence originates from a human donor with Susac syndrome. CDR3 loop: CSARHQGADGYTF. In nucleotides, the CDR3 is TGCAGTGCTAGACATCAGGGGGCGGATGGCTACACCTTC.